These T cell receptor beta chains were read from a single sample in a study of T cell responses to AZD1222 COVID-19 vaccine. Repertoires were generated with immunoSEQ multiplex PCR, while TCRdb's copy carries only in-frame clones and drops some. The sample holds about 83,000 clones; around 86% are singletons and the top ten take over 8%. The sequencing here drew on peripheral blood, taken on day 0 of AZD1222 vaccination. All receptors come from an adult in good health. Each CDR3 is given with its conserved first and last residue. A D gene is named only where the DNA matches it firmly. Rows give clone size only sometimes, using once, few, many, or a class for an expanded clone.

V	D	length	J	size	DNA	CDR3
TRBV18	TRBD2	16	TRBJ2-1	.	TGTGCCAGCTCATACGCGGGACTAGCGGGAGGAGGAGAGCAGTTCTTC	CASSYAGLAGGGEQFF
TRBV6-2/TRBV6-3	.	15	TRBJ2-5	once	TGTGCCAGCAGTTACTGGGGCCTTATAACAGAGACCCAGTACTTC	CASSYWGLITETQYF
TRBV19	TRBD1	13	TRBJ1-4	few	TGTGCCACTTCGGGACAGGGAAAAGAAAAACTGTTTTTT	CATSGQGKEKLFF
TRBV6-2/TRBV6-3	.	18	TRBJ2-6	.	TGTGCCAGCAGTTACTCGACGAGGACTGGCTCTGGGGCCAACGTCCTGACTTTC	CASSYSTRTGSGANVLTF
TRBV5-1	.	14	TRBJ1-5	.	TGCGCCAGCAGCTTGCGGGGCGGGAATCAGCCCCAGCATTTT	CASSLRGGNQPQHF
TRBV12-3/TRBV12-4	.	12	TRBJ1-2	.	TGTGCCAGCAGTTATGCTAACTATGGCTACACCTTC	CASSYANYGYTF
TRBV21-1	.	16	TRBJ2-4	.	TGTGCCAGCCGTCCCCAGGTAAACTACGCCAAAAACATTCAGTACTTC	CASRPQVNYAKNIQYF
TRBV5-1	.	14	TRBJ2-5	.	TGCGCCAGCAGCTTGGGGCAGTACCAAGAGACCCAGTACTTC	CASSLGQYQETQYF
TRBV28	.	13	TRBJ2-7	.	TGTGCCAGCAGTGGGGCGCCCGCTTACGAGCAGTACTTC	CASSGAPAYEQYF
TRBV19	TRBD2	16	TRBJ2-1	.	TGTGCCAGTAGTATACTTAGCGGGGGCCGATACAATGAGCAGTTCTTC	CASSILSGGRYNEQFF
TRBV24-1	.	16	TRBJ2-7	.	TGTGCCACCAGTCACAATCCCCGGGTCGCCTGGGGTGAGCAGTACTTC	CATSHNPRVAWGEQYF
TRBV5-4	.	15	TRBJ2-1	.	TGTGCCAGCAGCTTTCTGAAGGGATCCGTCAATGAGCAGTTCTTC	CASSFLKGSVNEQFF
TRBV29-1	.	14	TRBJ2-3	once	TGCAGCGTTGATGTCGCGTCGACTAGAGATACGCAGTATTTT	CSVDVASTRDTQYF
TRBV5-1	.	15	TRBJ2-5	.	TGCGCCAGCAGCCTGACCCGGAGATCGGAAGAGACCCAGTACTTC	CASSLTRRSEETQYF
TRBV6-5	TRBD1	15	TRBJ2-2	.	TGTGCCAGCAGAACAGGGGGCGCGGGCACCGGGGAGCTGTTTTTT	CASRTGGAGTGELFF
TRBV7-2	.	13	TRBJ2-7	.	TGTGCCAGCAGCTCCCAGGGCGGCGCTGGGAAGTACTTC	CASSSQGGAGKYF
TRBV3-1/TRBV3-2	TRBD2	17	TRBJ2-3	.	TGTGCCAGCAGCCAGGCTACGGGACTAGCGGACACAGATACGCAGTATTTT	CASSQATGLADTDTQYF
TRBV4-2	.	15	TRBJ1-3	once	TGTGCCAGCAGCCTCGATGGACAGTTCGGAAACACCATATATTTT	CASSLDGQFGNTIYF
TRBV7-8	.	12	TRBJ1-5	few	TGTGCCAGCAGCCTATCCTATCAGCCCCAGCATTTT	CASSLSYQPQHF
TRBV6-5	.	13	TRBJ1-5	.	TGTGCCAGCAGTAAACAGCTAAATCAGCCCCAGCATTTT	CASSKQLNQPQHF
TRBV5-6	.	17	TRBJ2-4	.	TGTGCCAGCAGCTTGGGCGACAGCGAACTAGCCAAAAACATTCAGTACTTC	CASSLGDSELAKNIQYF
TRBV10-2	.	16	TRBJ2-2	.	TGCGCCAGCAGTGACCGTTACAGGACTAACACCGGGGAGCTGTTTTTT	CASSDRYRTNTGELFF
TRBV29-1	.	13	TRBJ1-6	.	TGCAGCGCAACCGCCGGGACAAATTCACCCCTCCACTTT	CSATAGTNSPLHF
TRBV19	.	16	TRBJ2-1	.	TGTGCCAGTAGCAACGAACCCTGGACTTCCCACAATGAGCAGTTCTTC	CASSNEPWTSHNEQFF
TRBV5-4	.	12	TRBJ1-2	.	TGTGCCAGCAGCGGTGGTACCTATGGCTACACCTTC	CASSGGTYGYTF
TRBV7-2	TRBD2	18	TRBJ2-1	.	TGTGCCAGCAGCTTAATCGGAATGGTAGCGGGAGGCCCCAATGAGCAGTTCTTC	CASSLIGMVAGGPNEQFF
TRBV5-1	TRBD1	16	TRBJ1-2	.	TGCGCCAGCAGCTCGGGACAGATAGACCCTTCGGGAGGCTACACCTTC	CASSSGQIDPSGGYTF
TRBV3-1/TRBV3-2	.	15	TRBJ2-3	.	TGTGCCAGCAGCCAAGATGGTCAGGGCTCAGATACGCAGTATTTT	CASSQDGQGSDTQYF
TRBV20-1	TRBD1	14	TRBJ2-7	.	TGCAGTGCTAGTATCGGGACAGGGGAACGCGAGCAGTACTTC	CSASIGTGEREQYF
TRBV20-1	TRBD2	11	TRBJ2-7	.	TGCAGTGCCGGGACTACCTACGAGCAGTACTTC	CSAGTTYEQYF
TRBV18	TRBD1	15	TRBJ1-1	once	TGTGCCAGCTCACCACGGACAGGCCTAAACACTGAAGCTTTCTTT	CASSPRTGLNTEAFF
TRBV19	.	15	TRBJ2-3	.	TGTGCCAGTAGTATAACTAGCAGGCCTGGAGATACGCAGTATTTT	CASSITSRPGDTQYF
TRBV7-3	TRBD2	13	TRBJ2-1	.	TGTGCCAGCAGCTCCTGGGGGGGCAATGAGCAGTTCTTC	CASSSWGGNEQFF
TRBV3-1/TRBV3-2	.	14	TRBJ2-3	once	TGTGCCAGCAGAAAGGGGGGCTCAAGAGATACGCAGTATTTT	CASRKGGSRDTQYF
TRBV12-3/TRBV12-4	.	13	TRBJ2-7	.	TGTGCCAGCAGTTTTTTGGGGCAAAACGAGCAGTACTTC	CASSFLGQNEQYF
TRBV5-1	.	14	TRBJ1-3	.	TGCGCCAGTAAACAGGCGCCCCCCGGAAACACCATATATTTT	CASKQAPPGNTIYF
TRBV11-3	TRBD1	16	TRBJ2-3	.	TGTGCCAGCAGCCCCGGGACAGACTCCAGAACAGATACGCAGTATTTT	CASSPGTDSRTDTQYF
TRBV5-4	TRBD2	15	TRBJ2-5	.	TGTGCCAGCAGCTCTCCGGGACTACGAGAAGAGACCCAGTACTTC	CASSSPGLREETQYF
TRBV25-1	.	16	TRBJ2-4	few	TGTGCCAGCAGTGCCACCCTAGGGCGGTCAAAAAACATTCAGTACTTC	CASSATLGRSKNIQYF
TRBV5-6	.	13	TRBJ1-2	.	TGTGCCAGCAGCTTGGATAACGAGTCGGGCTACACCTTC	CASSLDNESGYTF
TRBV29-1	.	10	TRBJ1-2	.	TGCAGCGTAGACCGTGATGGCTACACCTTC	CSVDRDGYTF
TRBV5-1	.	14	TRBJ1-5	.	TGCGCCAGCAGCTTGGGTGGTGCAGGGCAGCCCCAGCATTTT	CASSLGGAGQPQHF
TRBV27	.	14	TRBJ1-1	.	TGTGCCAGCAGTTATGGCAGGCGAGGCACTGAAGCTTTCTTT	CASSYGRRGTEAFF
TRBV7-8	TRBD2	17	TRBJ2-1	few	TGTGCCAGCAGCTTAGCGTTAGCGGGGGGCCCCTACAATGAGCAGTTCTTC	CASSLALAGGPYNEQFF
TRBV10-1	TRBD1	17	TRBJ2-2	.	TGCGCCAGCAGTACCCGTCCCGGGACAGGGGACAACGGGGAGCTGTTTTTT	CASSTRPGTGDNGELFF